This section outlines one T cell receptor (beta chain) sequence together with its context. Its antigen is unidentified. Germline V gives CDR1 ENHRY, CDR2 SYGVKD. This CDR3 region has 13 residues. V was trimmed by 10 bases and J by 3 bases, leaving 16 bases between them. These data come from a study of T cell responses to AZD1222 COVID-19 vaccine. Study results and limitations: Clonal diversity was possibly underestimated, and white British individuals and females predominated among donors. Spike as a whole was targeted by vaccine-associated CD4 TCRs, dominant at 160-218 and 743-854.

The method was immunoSEQ multiplex PCR; TCRdb's version includes in-frame clones alone and lacks a portion of them. Altogether roughly 120,000 clones are present, 90% to 95% being singletons, with the ten largest covering roughly 7%. This receptor was taken from an adult in good health. This specimen was peripheral blood, taken on day 0 of AZD1222 vaccination. This chain uses TRBV10-3 with TRBJ2-7; D possibly matches TRBD1 or TRBD2 (5 bases each). This CDR3 reads CATGEGFVYEQYF. In DNA form, the CDR3 reads TGTGCCACAGGAGAGGGGTTCGTCTACGAGCAGTACTTC.